This T cell receptor beta chain was sequenced in a study of cytomegalovirus exposure and HLA in healthy donors. PCR employed 60 Vbeta and 13 Jbeta primers. Data came from immunoSEQ multiplex PCR; TCRdb stores just in-frame clones and leaves some out. The sample carries 110,000 or so clones, 67% recorded once. This clone was seen once. Its matching antigen is unknown. V dropped 0 bases and J dropped 5; count of bases not matched to a gene: 11. Germline-derived CDR1 and CDR2 are SGDLS and YYNGEE. The CDR3 spans 18 residues. Overall study results and limits: The authors enumerated some 160 TCR beta chains as linked to cytomegalovirus.

The receptor comes from a young man in good health and CMV-seropositive. This sequence joins TRBV9 and TRBJ1-1; the match to TRBD1 covers 12 bases. The sequencing sample was made of PBMCs. This CDR3 reads CASSVVGQGAGKKTEAFF. The CDR3, as DNA: TGTGCCAGCAGCGTAGTGGGACAGGGGGCCGGTAAGAAAACTGAAGCTTTCTTT.